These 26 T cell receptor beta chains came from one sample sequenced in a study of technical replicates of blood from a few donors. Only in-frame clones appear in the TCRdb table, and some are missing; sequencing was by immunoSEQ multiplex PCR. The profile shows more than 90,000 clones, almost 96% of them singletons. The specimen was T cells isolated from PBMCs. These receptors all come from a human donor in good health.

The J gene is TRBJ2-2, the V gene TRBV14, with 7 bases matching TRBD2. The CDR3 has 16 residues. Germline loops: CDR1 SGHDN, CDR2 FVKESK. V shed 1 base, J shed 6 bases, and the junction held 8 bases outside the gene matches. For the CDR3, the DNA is TGTGCCAGCAGCCAAGTTAGGGACTACCTTCCCGGGGAGCTGTTTTTT. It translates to CASSQVRDYLPGELFF.

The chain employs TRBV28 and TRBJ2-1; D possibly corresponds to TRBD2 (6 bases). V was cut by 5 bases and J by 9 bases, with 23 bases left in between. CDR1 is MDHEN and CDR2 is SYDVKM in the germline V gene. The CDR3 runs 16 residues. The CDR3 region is CASSPRGTRIQSEQFF. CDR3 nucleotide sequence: TGTGCCAGCAGTCCCCGTGGGACTCGAATACAAAGTGAGCAGTTCTTC.

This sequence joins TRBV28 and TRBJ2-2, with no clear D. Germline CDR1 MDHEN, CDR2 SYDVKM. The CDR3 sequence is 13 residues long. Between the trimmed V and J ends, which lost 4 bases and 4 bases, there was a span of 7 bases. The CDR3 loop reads CASSSLVTGELFF. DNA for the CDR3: TGTGCCAGCAGTTCCCTTGTCACCGGGGAGCTGTTTTTT.

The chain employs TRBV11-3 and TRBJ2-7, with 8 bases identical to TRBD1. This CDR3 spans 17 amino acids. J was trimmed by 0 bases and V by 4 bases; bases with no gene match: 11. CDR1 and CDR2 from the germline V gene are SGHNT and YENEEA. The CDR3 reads CASSSPEDRDDSYEQYF. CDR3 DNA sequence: TGTGCCAGCAGCTCGCCCGAGGACAGGGATGACTCCTACGAGCAGTACTTC.

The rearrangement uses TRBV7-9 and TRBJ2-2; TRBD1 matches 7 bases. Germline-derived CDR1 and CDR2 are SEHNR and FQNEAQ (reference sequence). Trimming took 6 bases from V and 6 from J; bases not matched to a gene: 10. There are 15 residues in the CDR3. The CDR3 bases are TGTGCCAGCAGGTACACAGGGGCGGCCTCCGGGGAGCTGTTTTTT. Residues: CASRYTGAASGELFF. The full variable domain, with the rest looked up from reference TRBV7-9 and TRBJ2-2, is DTGVSQNPRHKITKRGQNVTFRCDPISEHNRLYWYRQTLGQGPEFLTYFQNEAQLEKSRLLSDRFSAERPKGSFSTLEIQRTEQGDSAMYLCASRYTGAASGELFFGEGSRLTVL.

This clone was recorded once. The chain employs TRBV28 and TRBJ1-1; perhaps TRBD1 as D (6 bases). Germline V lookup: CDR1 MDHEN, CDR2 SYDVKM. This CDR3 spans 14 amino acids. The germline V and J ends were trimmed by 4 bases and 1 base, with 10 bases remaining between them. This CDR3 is CASSSGTPNTEAFF. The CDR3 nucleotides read TGTGCCAGCAGTTCCGGGACACCGAACACTGAAGCTTTCTTT.

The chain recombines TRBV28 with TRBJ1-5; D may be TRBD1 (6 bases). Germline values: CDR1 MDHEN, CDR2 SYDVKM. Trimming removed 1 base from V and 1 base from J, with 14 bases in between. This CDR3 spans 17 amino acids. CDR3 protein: CASSLSWGLGSNQPQHF. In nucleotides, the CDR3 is TGTGCCAGCAGTTTATCTTGGGGGCTCGGGAGCAATCAGCCCCAGCATTTT.

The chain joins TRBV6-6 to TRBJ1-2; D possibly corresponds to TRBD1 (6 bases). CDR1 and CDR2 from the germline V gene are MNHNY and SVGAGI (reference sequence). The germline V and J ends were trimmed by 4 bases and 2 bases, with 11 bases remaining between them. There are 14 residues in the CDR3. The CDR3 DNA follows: TGTGCCAGCAGTTCCTCTACAGGGAACTATGGCTACACCTTC. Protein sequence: CASSSSTGNYGYTF.

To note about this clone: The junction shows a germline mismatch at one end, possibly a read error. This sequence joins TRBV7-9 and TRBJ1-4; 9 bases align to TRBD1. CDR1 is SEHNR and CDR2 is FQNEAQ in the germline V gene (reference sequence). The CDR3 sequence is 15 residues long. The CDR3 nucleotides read TGTGCCAGCAGCAGGGGACAGGGAGCTAAGGAAAAACTGTTTTTT. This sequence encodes CASSRGQGAKEKLFF. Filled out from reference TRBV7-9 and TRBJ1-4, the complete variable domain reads DTGVSQNPRHKITKRGQNVTFRCDPISEHNRLYWYRQTLGQGPEFLTYFQNEAQLEKSRLLSDRFSAERPKGSFSTLEIQRTEQGDSAMYLCASSRGQGAKEKLFFGSGTQLSVL.

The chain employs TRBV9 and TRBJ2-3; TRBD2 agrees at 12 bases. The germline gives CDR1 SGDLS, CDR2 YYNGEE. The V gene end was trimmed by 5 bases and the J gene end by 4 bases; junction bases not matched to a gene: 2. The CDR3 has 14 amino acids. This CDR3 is CASSPSGGADTQYF. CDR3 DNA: TGTGCCAGCAGTCCTAGCGGGGGGGCAGATACGCAGTATTTT.

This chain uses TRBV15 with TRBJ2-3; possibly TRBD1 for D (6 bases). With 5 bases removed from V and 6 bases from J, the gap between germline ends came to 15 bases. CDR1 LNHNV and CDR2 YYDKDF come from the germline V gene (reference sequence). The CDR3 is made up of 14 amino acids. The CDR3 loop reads CATSGQPESDTQYF. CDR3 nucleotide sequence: TGTGCCACCAGCGGACAGCCCGAATCCGATACGCAGTATTTT.

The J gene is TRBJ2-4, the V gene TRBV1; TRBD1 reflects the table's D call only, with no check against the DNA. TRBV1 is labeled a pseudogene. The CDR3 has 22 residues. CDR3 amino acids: CTSSQEWGRLAARGQTKNIQYF. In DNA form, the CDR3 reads TGCACCAGCAGCCAAGAATGGGGGCGCCTAGCCGCCCGTGGCCAAACCAAAAACATTCAGTACTTC.

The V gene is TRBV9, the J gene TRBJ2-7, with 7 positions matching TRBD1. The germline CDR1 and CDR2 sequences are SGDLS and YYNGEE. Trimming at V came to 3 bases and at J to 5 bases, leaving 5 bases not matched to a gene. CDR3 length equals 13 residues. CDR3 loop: CASSGQGLHEQYF. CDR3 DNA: TGTGCCAGCAGCGGACAGGGTCTCCACGAGCAGTACTTC. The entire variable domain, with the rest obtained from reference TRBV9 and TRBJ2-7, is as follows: DSGVTQTPKHLITATGQRVTLRCSPRSGDLSVYWYQQSLDQGLQFLIQYYNGEERAKGNILERFSAQQFPDLHSELNLSSLELGDSALYFCASSGQGLHEQYFGPGTRLTVT.

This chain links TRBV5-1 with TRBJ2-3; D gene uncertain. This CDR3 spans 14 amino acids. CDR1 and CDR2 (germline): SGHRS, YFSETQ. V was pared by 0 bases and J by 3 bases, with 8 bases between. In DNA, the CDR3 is TGCGCCAGCAGCTTGGAACAGATAACAGATACGCAGTATTTT. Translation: CASSLEQITDTQYF.

CDR3 DNA: TGTGCCAGCAGCGTTACCCCCACTAGCGGGGGACGAAATGAGCAGTTCTTC. This gives the protein CASSVTPTSGGRNEQFF. The V call is TRBV9, the J call TRBJ2-1; 11 bases match TRBD2. Looked up from germline, CDR1 is SGDLS and CDR2 is YYNGEE. The CDR3 extends over 17 amino acids. After removal of 2 bases from V and 7 bases from J, the junction contained 11 bases not matched to a gene.

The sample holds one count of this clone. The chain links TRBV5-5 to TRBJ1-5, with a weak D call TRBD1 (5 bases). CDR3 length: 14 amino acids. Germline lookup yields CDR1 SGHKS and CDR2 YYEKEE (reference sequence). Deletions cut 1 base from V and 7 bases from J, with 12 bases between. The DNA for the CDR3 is TGTGCCAGCAGCTTGATTCTCGGGGGACAGCCCCAGCATTTT. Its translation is CASSLILGGQPQHF.

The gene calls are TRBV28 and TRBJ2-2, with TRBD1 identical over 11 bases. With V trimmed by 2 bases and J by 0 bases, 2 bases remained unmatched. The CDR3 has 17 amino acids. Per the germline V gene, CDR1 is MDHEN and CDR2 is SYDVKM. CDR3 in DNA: TGTGCCAGCAGTTTACAGGGACAGGGGGCGAACACCGGGGAGCTGTTTTTT. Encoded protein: CASSLQGQGANTGELFF.

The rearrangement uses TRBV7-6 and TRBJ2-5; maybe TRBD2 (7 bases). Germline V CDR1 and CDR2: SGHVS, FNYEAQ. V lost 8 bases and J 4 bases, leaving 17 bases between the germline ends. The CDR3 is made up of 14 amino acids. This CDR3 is CASSPIGGRETQYF. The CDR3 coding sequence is TGTGCCAGCTCACCGATCGGGGGGCGAGAGACCCAGTACTTC. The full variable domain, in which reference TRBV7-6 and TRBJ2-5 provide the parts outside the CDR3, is GAGVSQSPRYKVTKRGQDVALRCDPISGHVSLYWYRQALGQGPEFLTYFNYEAQQDKSGLPNDRFSAERPEGSISTLTIQRTEQRDSAMYRCASSPIGGRETQYFGPGTRLLVL.

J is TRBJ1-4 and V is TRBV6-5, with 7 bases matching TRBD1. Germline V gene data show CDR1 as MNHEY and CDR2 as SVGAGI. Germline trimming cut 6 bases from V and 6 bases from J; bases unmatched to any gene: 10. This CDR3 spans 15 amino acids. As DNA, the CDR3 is TGTGCCAGCAGCAAAGCGACAGGGATAGATGAAAAACTGTTTTTT. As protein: CASSKATGIDEKLFF.

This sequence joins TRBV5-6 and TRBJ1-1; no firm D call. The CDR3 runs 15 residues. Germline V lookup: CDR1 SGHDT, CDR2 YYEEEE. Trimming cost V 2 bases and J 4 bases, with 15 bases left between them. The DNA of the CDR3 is TGTGCCAGCAGCTTCATCTACAGACCTTTCACTGAAGCTTTCTTT. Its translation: CASSFIYRPFTEAFF.

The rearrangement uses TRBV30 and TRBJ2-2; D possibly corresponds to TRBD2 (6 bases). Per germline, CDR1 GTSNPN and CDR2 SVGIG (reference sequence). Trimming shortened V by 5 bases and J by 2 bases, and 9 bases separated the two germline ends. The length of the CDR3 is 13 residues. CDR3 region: CAWGTGNTGELFF. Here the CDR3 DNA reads TGTGCCTGGGGGACTGGAAACACCGGGGAGCTGTTTTTT.

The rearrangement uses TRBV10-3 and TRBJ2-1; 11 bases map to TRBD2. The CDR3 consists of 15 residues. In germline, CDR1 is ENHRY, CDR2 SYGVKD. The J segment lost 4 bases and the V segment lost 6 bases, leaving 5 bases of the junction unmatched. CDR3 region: CAIRGASGGYNEQFF. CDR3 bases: TGTGCCATCAGGGGGGCTAGCGGGGGGTACAATGAGCAGTTCTTC.

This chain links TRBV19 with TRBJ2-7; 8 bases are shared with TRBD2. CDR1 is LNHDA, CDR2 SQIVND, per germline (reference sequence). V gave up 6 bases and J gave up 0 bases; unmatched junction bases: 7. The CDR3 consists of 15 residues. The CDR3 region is CASSPERGFSYEQYF. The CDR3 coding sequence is TGTGCCAGTAGCCCCGAGCGGGGGTTCTCCTACGAGCAGTACTTC.

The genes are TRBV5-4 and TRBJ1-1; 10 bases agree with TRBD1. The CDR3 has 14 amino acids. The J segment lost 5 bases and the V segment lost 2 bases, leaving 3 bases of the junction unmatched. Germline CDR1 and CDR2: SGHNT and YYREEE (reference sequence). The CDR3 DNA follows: TGTGCCAGCAGCTTCCGACAGGGGGCGACTGAAGCTTTCTTT. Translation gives CASSFRQGATEAFF.

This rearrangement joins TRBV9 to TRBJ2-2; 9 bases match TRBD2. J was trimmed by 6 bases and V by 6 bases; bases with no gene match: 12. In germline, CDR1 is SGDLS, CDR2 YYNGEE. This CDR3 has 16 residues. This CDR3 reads CASNKAGGPGAGELFF. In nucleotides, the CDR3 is TGTGCCAGCAATAAGGCGGGAGGGCCTGGAGCCGGGGAGCTGTTTTTT.

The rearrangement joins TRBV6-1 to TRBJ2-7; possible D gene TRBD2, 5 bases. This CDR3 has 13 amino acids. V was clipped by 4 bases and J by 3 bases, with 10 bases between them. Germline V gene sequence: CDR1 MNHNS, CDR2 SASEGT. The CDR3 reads CASSGLDFYEQYF. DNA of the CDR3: TGTGCCAGCAGTGGGTTGGACTTCTACGAGCAGTACTTC.